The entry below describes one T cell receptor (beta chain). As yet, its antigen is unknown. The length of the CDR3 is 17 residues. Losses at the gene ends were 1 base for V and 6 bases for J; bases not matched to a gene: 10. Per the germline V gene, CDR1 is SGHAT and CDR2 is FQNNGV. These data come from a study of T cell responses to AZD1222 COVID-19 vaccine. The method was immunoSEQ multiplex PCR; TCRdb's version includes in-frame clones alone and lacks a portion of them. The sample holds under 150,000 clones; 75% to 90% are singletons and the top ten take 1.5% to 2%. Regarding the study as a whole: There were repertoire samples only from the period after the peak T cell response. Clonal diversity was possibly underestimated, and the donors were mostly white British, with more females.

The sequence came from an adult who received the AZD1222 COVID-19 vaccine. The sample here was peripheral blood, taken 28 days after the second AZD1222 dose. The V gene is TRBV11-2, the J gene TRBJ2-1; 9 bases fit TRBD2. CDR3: CASSLGWGGRASNEQFF. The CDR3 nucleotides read TGTGCCAGCAGCTTAGGATGGGGCGGGAGGGCCTCCAATGAGCAGTTCTTC.